Below, 9 T cell receptor beta chains from the same sample are listed, as sequenced in a study of circulating CD8 cells and anti-PD-1 response in melanoma. Four subsets defined by PD-1 and/or TIGIT were sorted from live CD3+CD8+TCRalphabeta+ cells. The QIAseq Immune Repertoire TCR panel built the libraries from roughly 15 ng of total RNA. MiXCR was run by TCRdb on the reads, yielding one entry per CDR3 protein. Among about 450 distinct CDR3 sequences listed, 13% to 15% were seen once. The sample consisted of CD8+ T cells from PBMCs, taken at baseline or after one month of anti-PD-1 therapy (not recorded which). The receptors stem from a human donor with melanoma.

In this sample, this clonotype is large. This rearrangement joins TRBV27 to TRBJ2-1; 9 nucleotides line up with TRBD2. Germline CDR1 MNHEY, CDR2 SMNVEV (reference sequence). The CDR3 is made up of 13 amino acids. Trimming removed 4 bases from V and 10 bases from J; junction bases left unmatched: 5. CDR3 in amino acids: CASSWTSAGEQFF. In DNA form, the CDR3 reads TGTGCCAGCAGTTGGACTAGCGCGGGAGAGCAGTTCTTC.

The chain links TRBV27 to TRBJ2-1; D uncertain. The germline V gene has CDR1 MNHEY and CDR2 SMNVEV (reference sequence). The CDR3 is 13 amino acids. Trimming removed 3 bases at V and 8 bases at J, with 11 bases between. CDR3 DNA: TGTGCCAGCAGTTTTACGGTAGCCTATGAGCAGTTCTTC. It specifies CASSFTVAYEQFF.

Sample share makes this clonotype medium-sized. The chain recombines TRBV28 with TRBJ2-7, with 8 bases lining up with TRBD1. J gave up 5 bases and V 5 bases, and 8 bases lay outside the gene matches. CDR1 and CDR2 (germline): MDHEN, SYDVKM. The CDR3 loop spans 14 amino acids. This chain's CDR3 is CASSPGTGTHEQYF. The CDR3 nucleotides are TGTGCCAGCAGTCCCGGGACAGGAACCCACGAGCAGTACTTC.

This clonotype was seen just once. A read error is the likely source, as a far larger clone sits one nucleotide away. V and J are TRBV28 and TRBJ2-5; D perhaps matches TRBD1 (5 bases). Trimming left V 2 bases short and J 7 bases short, with 14 bases between. The length of the CDR3 is 14 residues. CDR1 MDHEN and CDR2 SYDVKM come from the germline V gene. CDR3 nucleotides: TGTGCCAGCAGTTTAGGAACAGGATTTGCGACCCAGTACTTC. It encodes CASSLGTGFATQYF.

In the case of this clonotype: The junction differs from germline at one of its ends, possibly a read error. The genes are TRBV28 and TRBJ2-2; a weak D match, TRBD2 (5 bases). The CDR3 runs to 19 residues. The germline gives CDR1 MDHEN, CDR2 SYDVKM. For the CDR3, the DNA is TGTGCCAGCAGTTCGATTTACCTATCGGGCAGGCTAAACACCGGGGAGCTGCTTTTT. Its protein is CASSSIYLSGRLNTGELLF.

In this sample, this clonotype is medium-sized. The J gene is TRBJ1-1, the V gene TRBV27, with D perhaps matching TRBD1 (5 bases). The CDR3 contains 13 residues. Germline V gives CDR1 MNHEY, CDR2 SMNVEV (reference sequence). V gave up 5 bases and J gave up 6 bases, with 13 bases separating them. The CDR3 DNA reads as TGTGCCAGCAGTCCCACAGGAGCTGCTGAAGCTTTCTTT. This translates into CASSPTGAAEAFF.

In this sample, this clonotype is medium-sized. The rearrangement links TRBV20-1 to TRBJ2-7; D tentatively reads TRBD1 or TRBD2 (5 bases each). This CDR3 is built from 12 residues. Germline V CDR1 and CDR2: DFQATT, SNEGSKA (reference sequence). The chain's CDR3 is CGSGEQGDEQYF. CDR3 coding DNA: TGCGGTTCCGGGGAGCAAGGGGACGAGCAGTACTTC.

Comment on this clonotype: The CDR3 does not close with the conserved phenylalanine or tryptophan, likely indicating a read error. CDR3 in DNA: TGCAGTGCTAGGGAGGGCTTCAGCTCCTACAATGAGCAGTTCCTC. This gives the protein CSAREGFSSYNEQFL. The V and J genes are TRBV20-1 and TRBJ2-1; TRBD2 might be the D (6 bases). The CDR3 runs 15 residues. CDR1 is DFQATT and CDR2 is SNEGSKA in the germline V gene (reference sequence). V shed 3 bases and J shed 0 bases, with 12 bases lying between them.

This clonotype is categorized as large (0.1 to 1%). The chain uses TRBV5-4 and TRBJ2-1; 8 bases are shared with TRBD2. Germline-derived CDR1 and CDR2 are SGHNT and YYREEE (reference sequence). The junction had 8 bases not matched to a gene; V was cut back by 0 bases and J by 9 bases. The CDR3 totals 15 residues. DNA for the CDR3: TGTGCCAGCAGCTTGGGGGCGGGAGGTTATACTGAGCAGTTCTTC. The encoded protein is CASSLGAGGYTEQFF.